This TCR beta chain came from a study of T cells after yellow fever vaccination. The CDR3 runs to 13 residues. Trimming took off 4 bases at V and 3 bases at J, with 9 bases between the two ends. Germline CDR1 LGHNA, CDR2 YSLEER. This clonotype was seen more than once but under ten times. TCRdb processed the 5' RACE reads anew with MiXCR; each CDR3 protein has one entry. The table lists about 630,000 distinct CDR3 sequences, roughly an eighth of them singletons. The TCR comes from a man aged 30 to 45 who received the YFV17D yellow fever vaccine. The chain carries TRBV4-3 and TRBJ2-5; unclear D gene. The starting material was PBMCs, obtained on the day of the yellow fever booster vaccination. CDR3 sequence reads: CASSPQEKETQYF. For the CDR3, the DNA is TGCGCCAGCAGCCCGCAGGAAAAAGAGACCCAGTACTTC.